This T cell receptor beta chain came from a study of T cell responses to AZD1222 COVID-19 vaccine. Background on the study: Investigators merged groups given second doses at roughly 4 or roughly 12 weeks. Whole-study results and caveats: Clonal diversity was possibly underestimated, and the donors were mostly white British, with more females. A rise in Spike-specific TCR breadth and depth followed two AZD1222 doses. Distributed over spike, vaccine-associated CD4 TCRs predominated at 160-218 and 743-854.

This table comes from immunoSEQ multiplex PCR, and its TCRdb copy is limited to in-frame clones, with some not included. The sample holds approximately 140,000 clones; roughly 90% are singletons and the top ten take about 5.9%. This clone was counted a single time. Its specificity is not known. The germline CDR1 and CDR2 sequences are SGHNT and YYREEE (reference sequence). V was shortened by 1 base and J by 2 bases, with 8 bases between the two germline ends. The CDR3 extends over 14 amino acids. The TCR was taken from an adult in good health. The specimen was peripheral blood, collected on day 0 of AZD1222 vaccination. The chain uses TRBV5-4 and TRBJ2-3; the D is unclear. CDR3 amino acids: CASSLLAVTDTQYF. The CDR3 DNA reads TGTGCCAGCAGCTTGCTGGCGGTCACAGATACGCAGTATTTT.